The 27 T cell receptor beta chains below come from one sample, sequenced in a study of molecular identifiers for immune sequencing clone quantification. TCRdb reanalysed the PCR reads using MiXCR and keeps one entry per CDR3 protein. The table lists roughly 40,000 distinct CDR3 sequences, 24% of them singletons. The sample taken for sequencing was naive CD8+ T cells from blood, with Jurkat cell RNA spiked in. The subset denotes: FACS-sorted CD8+CD4-CCR7+CD45RA+ naive T cells. The receptors derive from a human donor in good health. Some libraries in this study had Jurkat cell RNA spiked in.

This clonotype was picked up many times. This chain uses TRBV4-1 with TRBJ2-7; D not resolved. V lost 0 bases and J lost 4, with 10 bases in between. CDR1 is MGHRA and CDR2 is YSYEKL in the germline V gene. The CDR3 length is 14 residues. CDR3 nucleotides: TGCGCCAGCAGCCAAGAAGGTCCGGTTTACGAGCAGTACTTC. Amino acids: CASSQEGPVYEQYF.

At least ten counts were recorded for this clonotype. This chain uses TRBV7-9 with TRBJ2-7; 11 positions agree with TRBD2. The CDR3 contains 16 residues. The ends lost 0 bases at V and 3 bases at J; junction bases unmatched: 4. Germline V gene sequence: CDR1 SEHNR, CDR2 FQNEAQ (reference sequence). In nucleotides, the CDR3 is TGTGCCAGCAGCTTAGCGGGGACTAGCGGTCGCTACGAGCAGTACTTC. This translates into CASSLAGTSGRYEQYF.

V usage is TRBV4-3 and J usage is TRBJ2-5; 9 nucleotides match TRBD2. The CDR3 has 18 residues. Per the germline V gene, CDR1 is LGHNA and CDR2 is YSLEER. V shed 0 bases, J shed 9 bases, and the junction held 17 bases outside the gene matches. The chain's CDR3 is CASSQDPGLAGHSAPQYF. The CDR3 bases are TGCGCCAGCAGCCAAGATCCCGGGCTAGCGGGGCATAGCGCGCCCCAGTACTTC.

This clonotype counts as medium-sized. The V and J genes are TRBV7-9 and TRBJ2-5, with no clear D. Germline V gene data show CDR1 as SEHNR and CDR2 as FQNEAQ (reference sequence). Trimming removed 3 bases from V and 5 bases from J, with 7 bases in between. There are 12 residues in the CDR3. The CDR3 region has the DNA TGTGCCAGCAGCTTGGACCCGGAGACCCAGTACTTC. It is translated as CASSLDPETQYF.

By proportion, this clonotype is medium-sized. The rearrangement uses TRBV4-3 and TRBJ2-3; no firm D call. From germline, CDR1 is LGHNA and CDR2 YSLEER. V gave up 0 bases and J gave up 3 bases, with 13 bases separating them. The CDR3 totals 16 residues. Here the CDR3 DNA reads TGCGCCAGCAGCCAAGATCGTGGCAGCCTAACAGATACGCAGTATTTT. Amino acid sequence: CASSQDRGSLTDTQYF.

This clonotype has more than one count but fewer than ten. One base away lies a much larger clone, so this may be a sequencing read error. V gene TRBV30 combines with J gene TRBJ1-4; D not certain. The germline gives CDR1 GTSNPN, CDR2 SVGIG (reference sequence). This CDR3 contains 13 residues. The CDR3 sequence: CAWSVATNEKPFF. The CDR3 DNA sequence: TGTGCCTGGAGTGTTGCAACTAATGAAAAACCGTTTTTT.

The chain links TRBV28 to TRBJ2-3; 13 bases fit TRBD2. V gave up 2 bases and J gave up 0 bases; unmatched junction bases: 14. Germline CDR1 and CDR2: MDHEN and SYDVKM. This CDR3 has 21 amino acids. The CDR3 coding sequence is TGTGCCAGCAGTTTAGGTGCATTGCGAACTAGCGGGAGGGTAAGCACAGATACGCAGTATTTT. It translates to CASSLGALRTSGRVSTDTQYF. Together with reference TRBV28 and TRBJ2-3, the CDR3 gives the full variable domain: DVKVTQSSRYLVKRTGEKVFLECVQDMDHENMFWYRQDPGLGLRLIYFSYDVKMKEKGDIPEGYSVSREKKERFSLILESASTNQTSMYLCASSLGALRTSGRVSTDTQYFGPGTRLTVL.

The chain has TRBV29-1 and TRBJ2-2, with 7 bases that match TRBD2. The junction had 0 bases not matched to a gene; V was cut back by 1 base and J by 7 bases. Germline assignment: CDR1 SQVTM and CDR2 ANQGSEA. The CDR3 sequence is 12 residues long. The DNA of the CDR3 is TGCAGCGTTGAAGGGGGGGGCGGGGAGCTGTTTTTT. Its protein product is CSVEGGGGELFF.

This clonotype came up many times. The rearrangement uses TRBV2 and TRBJ2-3; TRBD2 aligns across 8 bases. From germline, CDR1 is SNHLY and CDR2 FYNNEI. The trim removed 6 bases at V and 0 bases at J, leaving 8 bases unmatched. This CDR3 comprises 16 residues. In DNA form, the CDR3 reads TGTGCCAGCAGCTCTCCCCAGCGGGAGAGCACAGATACGCAGTATTTT. This sequence encodes CASSSPQRESTDTQYF.

In this sample, this clonotype turned up a few times. J is TRBJ1-4 and V is TRBV30; D gene ambiguous. The CDR3 sequence is 11 residues long. With 1 base removed from V and 13 bases from J, the gap between germline ends came to 10 bases. The germline V gene has CDR1 GTSNPN and CDR2 SVGIG (reference sequence). The CDR3 DNA is TGTGCCTGGAGTGGGATTCGAAGACTGTTTTTT. Translated, it gives CAWSGIRRLFF.

This sequence joins TRBV5-1 and TRBJ2-7; 7 bases agree with TRBD1. CDR1 is SGHRS and CDR2 is YFSETQ in the germline V gene. The CDR3 has 14 amino acids. With V trimmed by 7 bases and J by 4 bases, 11 bases remained unmatched. The CDR3 loop reads CASSWAGQEYEQYF. The CDR3 bases are TGCGCCAGCTCCTGGGCCGGACAGGAGTACGAGCAGTACTTC.

This clonotype has a handful of counts. The chain recombines TRBV3-1 with TRBJ1-2, with 7 bases aligning to TRBD1. The CDR3 covers 16 residues. CDR1 is LGHDT, CDR2 YNNKEL, per germline (reference sequence). The V segment lost 7 bases and the J segment 1 base; nucleotides outside the gene matches: 12. CDR3 nucleotides: TGTGCCAGCACCGTGTGGGACAGAGAACTTAACTATGGCTACACCTTC. Its translation is CASTVWDRELNYGYTF. Using reference TRBV3-1 and TRBJ1-2 for the parts outside the CDR3, the full variable domain is DTAVSQTPKYLVTQMGNDKSIKCEQNLGHDTMYWYKQDSKKFLKIMFSYNNKELIINETVPNRFSPKSPDKAHLNLHINSLELGDSAVYFCASTVWDRELNYGYTFGSGTRLTVV.

This clonotype has a count of ten or more. The chain has TRBV19 and TRBJ2-1, with 10 bases lining up with TRBD1. V lost 5 bases and J lost 4; bases outside the gene matches: 5. This CDR3 comprises 15 residues. The germline V gene encodes CDR1 LNHDA and CDR2 SQIVND (reference sequence). The CDR3 spells CASSVGQGIYNEQFF. The CDR3 DNA reads TGTGCCAGTAGTGTGGGACAGGGGATTTACAATGAGCAGTTCTTC.

In regard to this clonotype: This may come from a read error, since a much larger clone is one base off. This chain links TRBV27 with TRBJ2-3, with 10 bases that match TRBD2. This CDR3 spans 18 amino acids. The V gene's germline CDR1 is MNHEY and CDR2 SMNVEV (reference sequence). In nucleotides, the CDR3 is TGTGCCAGCAGTTTACTCCGGGCTAGCGGGAGTAGCAAAGATACGCAGTATTTT. This sequence encodes CASSLLRASGSSKDTQYF.

The chain carries TRBV24-1 and TRBJ2-3; 10 bases align to TRBD1. The V and J ends lost 3 bases and 4 bases, in that order; junction bases with no gene match: 6. There are 16 residues in the CDR3. Per germline, CDR1 KGHDR and CDR2 SFDVKD. The CDR3 bases are TGTGCCACCAGTGATCCGGGACAGGGGTGGTCAGATACGCAGTATTTT. Its protein product is CATSDPGQGWSDTQYF.

This sequence joins TRBV4-3 and TRBJ1-3; the match to TRBD1 covers 9 bases. Germline V gives CDR1 LGHNA, CDR2 YSLEER. V shed 3 bases, J shed 7 bases, and the junction held 10 bases outside the gene matches. The CDR3 extends over 16 amino acids. CDR3 protein: CASSHGTGSFSNTIYF. Written as DNA, the CDR3 is TGCGCCAGCAGCCATGGGACAGGGTCTTTTAGTAACACCATATATTTT.

In its sample, this clonotype was seen many times. V and J are TRBV7-9 and TRBJ2-1; D perhaps matches TRBD1 (6 bases). This CDR3 has 13 residues. The germline gives CDR1 SEHNR, CDR2 FQNEAQ (reference sequence). The V and J ends lost 5 bases and 5 bases respectively, with 10 bases between them. The CDR3 nucleotides are TGTGCCAGCAGCGAAGGACAGAACAATGAGCAGTTCTTC. As protein: CASSEGQNNEQFF. Using reference TRBV7-9 and TRBJ2-1 for the parts outside the CDR3, the full variable domain is DTGVSQNPRHKITKRGQNVTFRCDPISEHNRLYWYRQTLGQGPEFLTYFQNEAQLEKSRLLSDRFSAERPKGSFSTLEIQRTEQGDSAMYLCASSEGQNNEQFFGPGTRLTVL.

This clonotype has just one count. The germline gene is not matched at one end of the junction; a read error may be the cause. The chain recombines TRBV2 with TRBJ2-5; D may be TRBD1 (6 bases). CDR3 size: 14 residues. CDR1 is SNHLY, CDR2 FYNNEI, per germline. CDR3 DNA sequence: TGTGCCAGCAGTGATACAGGGCCCGAATGGACCCGGTACTTC. Encoded protein: CASSDTGPEWTRYF.

In the case of this clonotype: Since a much larger clone is just one base distant, this may be a read error. J is TRBJ2-1 and V is TRBV11-2; D remains ambiguous. Germline V gives CDR1 SGHAT, CDR2 FQNNGV. With 6 bases removed from V and 3 bases from J, the gap between germline ends came to 15 bases. CDR3 length equals 15 residues. The CDR3 DNA is TGTGCCAGCAGTCCCTACCTGAGCTTCTACAATGAGCAGTTCTTC. This sequence encodes CASSPYLSFYNEQFF. The full variable domain, completed using reference TRBV11-2 and TRBJ2-1, is EAGVAQSPRYKIIEKRQSVAFWCNPISGHATLYWYQQILGQGPKLLIQFQNNGVVDDSQLPKDRFSAERLKGVDSTLKIQPAKLEDSAVYLCASSPYLSFYNEQFFGPGTRLTVL.

This clonotype was observed many times. V usage is TRBV13 and J usage is TRBJ1-1; 7 nucleotides match TRBD1. The junction had 6 bases not matched to a gene; V was cut back by 3 bases and J by 5 bases. The germline CDR1 and CDR2 sequences are PRHDT and FYEKMQ (reference sequence). This CDR3 spans 14 amino acids. The CDR3 spells CASSFLGRGTEAFF. The CDR3 region has the DNA TGTGCCAGCAGCTTCCTGGGCAGGGGGACTGAAGCTTTCTTT.

Many counts were recorded for this clonotype. The chain has TRBV19 and TRBJ2-1, with D possibly matching TRBD2 (6 bases). The CDR3 has 14 residues. V was shortened by 3 bases and J by 3 bases, with 9 bases between the two germline ends. From germline, CDR1 is LNHDA and CDR2 SQIVND (reference sequence). The DNA for the CDR3 is TGTGCCAGTAGTATGTCCGGGGGCTACAATGAGCAGTTCTTC. This encodes CASSMSGGYNEQFF.

This clonotype appeared many times. The chain uses TRBV6-2 or TRBV6-3 and TRBJ1-5; TRBD1 is a possible D gene (6 bases). Deletions cut 6 bases from V and 2 bases from J, with 11 bases between. This CDR3 has 14 amino acids. Germline V gene data show CDR1 as MNHEY and CDR2 as SVGEGT. Here the CDR3 DNA reads TGTGCCAGCAGGGCCGGGGGCCGCAATCAGCCCCAGCATTTT. Amino acids: CASRAGGRNQPQHF.

A word on this clonotype: One junction end does not reproduce the germline sequence, and a read error may be involved. The J gene is TRBJ1-6, the V gene TRBV6-2 or TRBV6-3; D may be TRBD1 (5 bases). Germline V gene sequence: CDR1 MNHEY, CDR2 SVGEGT. The CDR3 is made up of 14 amino acids. CDR3 DNA sequence: TGTGCCAGCAGTCTACTCGACAGCCCCTCGCCCCTCTACTTT. Translation gives CASSLLDSPSPLYF.

This clonotype has at least ten counts. The V gene is TRBV27, the J gene TRBJ2-3, with a tentative D call TRBD2 (6 bases). Germline CDR1 is MNHEY and CDR2 is SMNVEV (reference sequence). Trimming removed 1 base at V and 11 bases at J, with 10 bases between. The CDR3 extends over 12 amino acids. The CDR3, as DNA: TGTGCCAGCAGTTTATGGAGGGGACTGCAGTATTTT. It yields the protein CASSLWRGLQYF.

This clonotype occurred many times. The chain carries TRBV7-2 and TRBJ2-7, with 8 bases that match TRBD2. J was trimmed by 3 bases and V by 5 bases; bases with no gene match: 12. Germline V gene sequence: CDR1 SGHTA, CDR2 FQGNSA. The CDR3 has 16 residues. The CDR3 DNA follows: TGTGCCAGCAGCCCCCGCGTCGGGAGGGAGAGCTACGAGCAGTACTTC. This gives the protein CASSPRVGRESYEQYF.

This clonotype was observed a few times. This sequence may be a read error, since a much larger clone differs from it by one base. V is TRBV4-3 and J is TRBJ2-3; D call uncertain. The germline V gene encodes CDR1 LGHNA and CDR2 YSLEER. The CDR3 has 17 amino acids. CDR3 region: CASSDEIAVSRQDTQCF. The CDR3 bases are TGCGCCAGCAGCGACGAAATAGCAGTCTCACGACAAGATACGCAGTGTTTT.

This clonotype occurred many times. An end of the junction differs from the germline gene, which may be a read error. The gene calls are TRBV5-3 and TRBJ2-3, with D possibly TRBD2 on 5 matching bases. TRBV5-3 is known as an ORF, though its function is uncertain. CDR3 size: 14 residues. CDR3 loop: CASSLDFGGDTQYF. Written as DNA, the CDR3 is TGTGCCAGCAGCTTGGACTTCGGCGGAGATACGCAGTATTTT.